This T cell receptor (beta chain) was identified in a study of blood T cell repertoires in COVID-19. Assay used: immunoSEQ multiplex PCR; TCRdb lists only in-frame clones, some missing. This table holds approximately 300,000 clones, about nine tenths found once. The germline gives CDR1 SEHNR, CDR2 FQNEAQ (reference sequence). The CDR3 covers 14 residues. V shed 5 bases and J 6 bases; nucleotides not matched to a gene: 6. Sequencing input: peripheral blood. The J gene is TRBJ2-1, the V gene TRBV7-9, with 8 bases lining up with TRBD2. The source of this sequence is a man aged 45-65 years with active or convalescent COVID-19. CDR3 region: CASSRGGSVNEQFF. The CDR3 DNA reads as TGTGCCAGCAGCCGCGGGGGGTCCGTCAATGAGCAGTTCTTC.